A few counts support the clone carrying this T cell receptor beta chain. The target antigen is unknown. The sample belongs to a study of human T cells and chemical hapten exposure. The library attached unique molecular identifiers to individual cDNA molecules. TCRdb reprocessed the RACE reads via MiXCR and lists one record per CDR3 protein. The sample has 250,000 or so distinct CDR3 sequences, about 9.4% seen once. Study results and caveats: Clustering by CDR3 similarity yielded significantly more large clusters from expanded TCRs than controls. TCRs whose frequency exceeded 1 in 1000 remained the same following DPC sensitization.

CDR3 length: 15 residues. Germline assignment: CDR1 SGHRS and CDR2 YFSETQ. The J segment lost 8 bases and the V segment lost 0 bases, leaving 5 bases of the junction unmatched. The time point: pre-sensitization, week 0. Sample treatment: therapeutic diphenylcyclopropenone sensitization with weekly scalp DPC. Sample: whole blood, taken in connection with sensitization to the hapten diphenylcyclopropenone (DPC). The TCR was taken from a woman between 35 and 50 years old with alopecia areata. Some clones in this sample may be carry-over from other donors' samples. The chain uses TRBV5-1 and TRBJ2-1; TRBD2 aligns across 10 bases. The CDR3 region has the DNA TGCGCCAGCAGCTTGGAGGGACTAGCGTCCCATGAGCAGTTCTTC. This sequence encodes CASSLEGLASHEQFF.